The entry below describes one T cell receptor beta chain. This receptor's antigen is unknown. Compared with germline, one end of the junction differs, possibly owing to a read error. Looking up the germline V gene yields CDR1 ENHRY and CDR2 SYGVKD. Including cysteine and phenylalanine, the CDR3 has 14 amino acids. The DNA shown is the 42-base CDR3, in frame from base 1. The library was built by means of 5' RACE. A second PCR of roughly 7 to 12 cycles was run with a J-beta primer mix and a sample-barcoded 5' primer. A unique molecular identifier was introduced onto each TCR beta cDNA molecule by a template-switch 5' adaptor carrying 12 random nucleotides. Each sample yielded at least 3 million CDR3-containing paired-end reads. First-strand cDNA was synthesized from all RNA with the Mint cDNA synthesis kit, primed by a TRBC-specific oligonucleotide. After uracil-DNA glycosylase treatment, a first 18-cycle PCR used universal primers M1SS and BC2_uni_R on all cDNA. From the authors' description of their analysis: For normalization, 1 million high-quality reads, each with a distinct molecular identifier, were randomly selected from each sample. Reads with shared molecular identifiers were discarded instead of being binned into consensus sequences. CDR3 identification, clonotype clustering and error correction used MiTCR with a Q25 quality threshold and the strictest error-elimination algorithm. Lower-bound total TCR beta diversity was estimated with a nonparametric unseen species model using Euler transformation. The public reads were reanalyzed by TCRdb: fastp trimming at Q25, MiXCR alignment, in-frame beta chains only. Under each unique CDR3 protein, matching rows form one entry showing the most common genes and DNA. These V and J calls derive from TCRdb rather than the authors' analysis. In all, the sample holds over 1,500,000 distinct CDR3 sequences, and about two fifths of those were seen once. 20% to 25% of the sample is in the top ten clones.

Systemically healthy Caucasian individuals from Russia, over 30 in total and aged about 6 to 95 years, were included as donors. Each donor gave about 9.7 milliliters of peripheral blood, drawn into EDTA-treated Vacutainer tubes. PBMCs were isolated by Ficoll-Paque density-gradient centrifugation, with at least 7 million obtained per sample. Trizol reagent was used to extract total RNA from the PBMCs, yielding at least 6 micrograms per sample. The percentages of naive CD45RAhigh/CD27high T cells were determined by flow cytometry on a PBMC aliquot from every donor. The data stem from a study of blood T cells in healthy people across ages (dated by TCRdb to between 2014 and 2017). With regard to the full study: In model experiments, template switching captured roughly one uniquely barcoded TCR beta cDNA molecule for every two T cells. Age-related changes in TCR beta repertoire diversity were measured in the study by deep sequencing normalized with unique cDNA molecular identifiers. Four age groups were formed from the donors: young (average approximately 15 years), middle-aged (more than 35), aged (roughly 58) and long-lived (more than 75). Donors of different ages were randomly distributed across sequencing lanes to avoid experimental bias. The study analyzed two additional independent replicas of 1 million unique cDNA reads from the same blood draw for two donors, one aged 18 to 30 and one aged 80 or older. What the work shows at the level of the full study, not this receptor alone: The CMV infection status of donors was not known, potentially confounding age-related changes in expanded clonotypes. Compared with the aged group, more naive CD4+ T cells, fewer expanded clones and increased TCR diversity were shown by the long-lived group, suggesting age selection. The percentage of naive T cells measured by flow cytometry correlated strongly with observed TCR beta diversity. Because profiling used bulk unsorted PBMCs, naive and antigen-experienced compartments could not be compared conclusively. Total diversity estimates from one million sequenced T cells were considered lower bounds and underestimates. Observed TCR beta diversity per million T cells fell roughly linearly with age, and a significant reduction was already apparent by age roughly 40.

The sequence joins TRBV10-3 to TRBJ2-4; the D gene is perhaps TRBD1, on 6 matching bases. Judging by the DNA end, TRBJ2-7 fits better; the J call may be wrong. Sequenced: blood. This receptor was obtained from a human donor in good health. The DNA sequence is TGTGCCACCAGTGAGGGACAACCCTCTCTCGAGCAGTACTTC. Its protein is CATSEGQPSLEQYF.